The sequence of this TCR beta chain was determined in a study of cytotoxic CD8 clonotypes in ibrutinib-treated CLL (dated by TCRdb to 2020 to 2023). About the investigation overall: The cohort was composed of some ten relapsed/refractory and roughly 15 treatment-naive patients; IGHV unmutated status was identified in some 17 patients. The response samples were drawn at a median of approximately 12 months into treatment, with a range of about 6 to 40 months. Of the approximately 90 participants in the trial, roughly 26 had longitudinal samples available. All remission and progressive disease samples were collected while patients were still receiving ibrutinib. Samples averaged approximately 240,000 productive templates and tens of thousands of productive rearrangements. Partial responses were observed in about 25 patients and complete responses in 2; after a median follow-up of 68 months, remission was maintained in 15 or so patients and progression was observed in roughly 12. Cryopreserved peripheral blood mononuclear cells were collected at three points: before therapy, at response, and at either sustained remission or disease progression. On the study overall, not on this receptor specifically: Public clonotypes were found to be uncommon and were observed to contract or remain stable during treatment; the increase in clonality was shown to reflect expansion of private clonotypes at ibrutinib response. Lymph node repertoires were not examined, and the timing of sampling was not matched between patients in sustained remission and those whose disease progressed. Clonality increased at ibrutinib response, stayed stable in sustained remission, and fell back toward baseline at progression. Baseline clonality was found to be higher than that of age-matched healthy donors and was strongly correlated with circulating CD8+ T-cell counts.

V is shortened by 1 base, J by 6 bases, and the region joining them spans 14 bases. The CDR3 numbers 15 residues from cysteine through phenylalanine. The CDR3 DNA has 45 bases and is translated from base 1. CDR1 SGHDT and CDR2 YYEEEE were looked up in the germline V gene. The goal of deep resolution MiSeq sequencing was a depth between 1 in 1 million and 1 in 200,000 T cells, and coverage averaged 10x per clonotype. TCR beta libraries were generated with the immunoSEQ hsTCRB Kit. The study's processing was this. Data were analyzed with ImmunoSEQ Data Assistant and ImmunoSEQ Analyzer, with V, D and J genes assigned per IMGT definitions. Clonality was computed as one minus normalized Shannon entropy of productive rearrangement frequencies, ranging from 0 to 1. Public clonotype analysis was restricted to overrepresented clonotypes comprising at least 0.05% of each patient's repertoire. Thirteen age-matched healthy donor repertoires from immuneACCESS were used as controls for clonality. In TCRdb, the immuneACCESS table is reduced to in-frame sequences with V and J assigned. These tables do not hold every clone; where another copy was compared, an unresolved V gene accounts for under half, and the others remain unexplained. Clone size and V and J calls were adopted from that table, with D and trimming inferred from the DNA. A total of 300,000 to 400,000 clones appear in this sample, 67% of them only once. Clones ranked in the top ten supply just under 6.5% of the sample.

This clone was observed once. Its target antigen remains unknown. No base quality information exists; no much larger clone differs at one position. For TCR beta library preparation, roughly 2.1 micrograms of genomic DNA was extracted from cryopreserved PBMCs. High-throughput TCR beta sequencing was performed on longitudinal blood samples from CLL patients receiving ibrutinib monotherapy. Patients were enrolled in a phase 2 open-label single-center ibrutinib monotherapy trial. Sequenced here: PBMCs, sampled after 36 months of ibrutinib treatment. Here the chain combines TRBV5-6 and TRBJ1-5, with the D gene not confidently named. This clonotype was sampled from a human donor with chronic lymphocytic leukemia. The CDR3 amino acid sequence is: CASSLNSGALQPQHF. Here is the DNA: TGTGCCAGCAGCTTGAACAGTGGAGCCCTTCAGCCCCAGCATTTT.